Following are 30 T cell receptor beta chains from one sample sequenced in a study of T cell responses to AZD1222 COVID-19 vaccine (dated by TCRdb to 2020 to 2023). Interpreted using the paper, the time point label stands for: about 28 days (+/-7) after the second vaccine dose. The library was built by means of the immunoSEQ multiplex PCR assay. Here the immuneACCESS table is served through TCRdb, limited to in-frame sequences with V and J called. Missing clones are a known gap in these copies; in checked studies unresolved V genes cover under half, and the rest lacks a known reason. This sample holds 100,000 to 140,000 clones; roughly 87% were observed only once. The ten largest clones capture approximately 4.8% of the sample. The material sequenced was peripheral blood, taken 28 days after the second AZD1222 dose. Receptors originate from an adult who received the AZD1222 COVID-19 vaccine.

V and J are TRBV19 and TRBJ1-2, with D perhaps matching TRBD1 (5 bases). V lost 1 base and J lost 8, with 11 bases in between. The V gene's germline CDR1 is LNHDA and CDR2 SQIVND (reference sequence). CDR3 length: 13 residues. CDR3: CASSIGGVGGYTF. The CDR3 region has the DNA TGTGCCAGTAGTATAGGAGGGGTCGGAGGCTACACCTTC.

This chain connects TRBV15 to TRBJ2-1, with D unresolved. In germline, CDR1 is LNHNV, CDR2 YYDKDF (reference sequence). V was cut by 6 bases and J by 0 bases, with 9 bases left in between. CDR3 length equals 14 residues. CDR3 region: CATSEEPSYNEQFF. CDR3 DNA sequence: TGTGCCACCAGTGAGGAACCCTCCTACAATGAGCAGTTCTTC.

Here the CDR3 reads CASSPGGARQETQYF. In nucleotides, the CDR3 is TGTGCCAGCAGTCCCGGGGGGGCACGGCAAGAGACCCAGTACTTC. The genes are TRBV7-2 and TRBJ2-5, with 8 bases matching TRBD2. Trimming at V came to 6 bases and at J to 2 bases, leaving 8 bases not matched to a gene. Germline values: CDR1 SGHTA, CDR2 FQGNSA. The CDR3 consists of 15 residues.

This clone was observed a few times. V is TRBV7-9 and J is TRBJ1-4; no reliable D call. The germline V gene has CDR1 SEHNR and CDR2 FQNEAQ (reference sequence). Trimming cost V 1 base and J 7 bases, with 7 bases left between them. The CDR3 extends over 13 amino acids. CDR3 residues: CASSLVASEKLFF. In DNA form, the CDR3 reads TGTGCCAGCAGCTTAGTCGCCAGTGAAAAACTGTTTTTT.

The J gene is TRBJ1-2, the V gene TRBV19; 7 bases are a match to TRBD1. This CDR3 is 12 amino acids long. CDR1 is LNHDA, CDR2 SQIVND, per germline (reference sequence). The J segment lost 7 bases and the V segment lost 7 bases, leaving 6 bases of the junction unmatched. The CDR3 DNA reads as TGTGCCAGTACCGCACAGGGGCTTGGCTACACCTTC. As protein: CASTAQGLGYTF.

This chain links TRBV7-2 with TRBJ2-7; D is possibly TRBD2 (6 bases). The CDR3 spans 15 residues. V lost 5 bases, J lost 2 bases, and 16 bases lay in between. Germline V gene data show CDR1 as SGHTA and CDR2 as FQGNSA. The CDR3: CASSGNGLPTYEQYF. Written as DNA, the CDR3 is TGTGCCAGCAGCGGTAACGGACTACCTACCTACGAGCAGTACTTC.

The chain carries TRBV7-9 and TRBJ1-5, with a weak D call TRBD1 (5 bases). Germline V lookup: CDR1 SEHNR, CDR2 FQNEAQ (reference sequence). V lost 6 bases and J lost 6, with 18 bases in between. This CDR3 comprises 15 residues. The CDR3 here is CASSGTAGRGQPQHF. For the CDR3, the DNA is TGTGCCAGCAGTGGGACGGCGGGGAGGGGTCAGCCCCAGCATTTT.

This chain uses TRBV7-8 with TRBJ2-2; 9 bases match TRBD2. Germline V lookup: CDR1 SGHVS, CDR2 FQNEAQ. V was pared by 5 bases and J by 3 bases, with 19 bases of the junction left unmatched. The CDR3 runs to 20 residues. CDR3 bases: TGTGCCAGCAGCCCCACTCTGTCCCGAGGACTAGCGAGGCACACCGGGGAGCTGTTTTTT. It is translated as CASSPTLSRGLARHTGELFF.

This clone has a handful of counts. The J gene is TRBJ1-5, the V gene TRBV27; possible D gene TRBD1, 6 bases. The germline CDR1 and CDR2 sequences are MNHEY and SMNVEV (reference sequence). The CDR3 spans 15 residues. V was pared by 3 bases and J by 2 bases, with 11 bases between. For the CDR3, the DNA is TGTGCCAGCAGTTTTGGGGGCGCCGGCAATCAGCCCCAGCATTTT. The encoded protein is CASSFGGAGNQPQHF.

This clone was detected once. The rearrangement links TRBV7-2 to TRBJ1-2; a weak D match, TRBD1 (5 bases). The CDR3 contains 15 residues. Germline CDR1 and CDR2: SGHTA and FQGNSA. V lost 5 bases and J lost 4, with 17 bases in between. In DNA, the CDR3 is TGTGCCAGCAGCCCCCCGAGTGGGACCGGCTATGGCTACACCTTC. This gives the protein CASSPPSGTGYGYTF.

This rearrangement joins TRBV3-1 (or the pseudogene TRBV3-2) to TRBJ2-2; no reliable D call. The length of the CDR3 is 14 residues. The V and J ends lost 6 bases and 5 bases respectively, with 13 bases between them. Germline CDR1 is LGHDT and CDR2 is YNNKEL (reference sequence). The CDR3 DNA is TGTGCCAGCAGTCCCCGGCAGGCAACCGGGGAGCTGTTTTTT. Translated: CASSPRQATGELFF.

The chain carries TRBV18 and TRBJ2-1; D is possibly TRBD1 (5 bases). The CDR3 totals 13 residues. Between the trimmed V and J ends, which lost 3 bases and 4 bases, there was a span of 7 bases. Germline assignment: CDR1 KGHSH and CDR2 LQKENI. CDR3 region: CASSPDSYNEQFF. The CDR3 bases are TGTGCCAGCTCACCTGACAGTTACAATGAGCAGTTCTTC.

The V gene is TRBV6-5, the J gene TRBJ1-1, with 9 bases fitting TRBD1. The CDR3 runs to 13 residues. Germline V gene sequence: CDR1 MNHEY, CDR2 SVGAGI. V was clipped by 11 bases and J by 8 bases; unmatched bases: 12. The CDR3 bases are TGTGCCGGGGGGGACAGGGTGTATGGAGAAGCTTTCTTT. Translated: CAGGDRVYGEAFF.

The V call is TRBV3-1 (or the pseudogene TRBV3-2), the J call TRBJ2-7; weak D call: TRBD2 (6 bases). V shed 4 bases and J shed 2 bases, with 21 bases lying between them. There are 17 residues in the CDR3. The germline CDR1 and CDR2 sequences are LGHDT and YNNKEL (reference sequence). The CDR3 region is CASSLITHTGGTYEQYF. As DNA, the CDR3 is TGTGCCAGCAGCCTAATCACACACACCGGGGGTACCTACGAGCAGTACTTC.

Here the CDR3 DNA reads TGTGCCAGCAGCTCTCTAAAAGGACACGGGGCTTTCTTT. The encoded protein is CASSSLKGHGAFF. The rearrangement uses TRBV11-2 and TRBJ1-1; possibly TRBD1 for D (5 bases). The CDR3 totals 13 residues. Germline V lookup: CDR1 SGHAT, CDR2 FQNNGV. Deletions cut 4 bases from V and 11 bases from J, with 17 bases between.

The CDR3 DNA sequence: TGTGCCAGCAGCCAAGGCTCTGGAAACACCATATATTTT. Its protein product is CASSQGSGNTIYF. The gene calls are TRBV3-1 (or the pseudogene TRBV3-2) and TRBJ1-3; no definite D call. This CDR3 has 13 residues. The germline gives CDR1 LGHDT, CDR2 YNNKEL (reference sequence). V gave up 1 base and J gave up 0 bases, with 1 base separating them.

The CDR3 sequence is CASSLATGGLYEQYF. The CDR3, as DNA: TGCGCCAGCAGCTTAGCGACAGGGGGCTTGTACGAGCAGTACTTC. The genes are TRBV5-1 and TRBJ2-7; TRBD1 aligns across 10 bases. Trimming cost V 2 bases and J 4 bases; bases outside gene matches: 6. This CDR3 spans 15 amino acids. Germline V CDR1 and CDR2: SGHRS, YFSETQ.

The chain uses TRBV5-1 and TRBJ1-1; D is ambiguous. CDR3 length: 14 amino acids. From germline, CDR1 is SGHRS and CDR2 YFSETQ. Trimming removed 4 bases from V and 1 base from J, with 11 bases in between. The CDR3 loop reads CASSLRRGNTEAFF. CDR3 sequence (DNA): TGCGCCAGCAGCCTCCGGCGGGGGAACACTGAAGCTTTCTTT.

The CDR3 protein is CAWTSGASYEQYF. The CDR3 DNA follows: TGTGCCTGGACTAGCGGGGCCTCCTACGAGCAGTACTTC. This chain links TRBV30 with TRBJ2-7; 9 positions agree with TRBD2. The CDR3 is made up of 13 amino acids. CDR1 and CDR2 from the germline V gene are GTSNPN and SVGIG (reference sequence). J gave up 0 bases and V 4 bases, and 1 base lay outside the gene matches.

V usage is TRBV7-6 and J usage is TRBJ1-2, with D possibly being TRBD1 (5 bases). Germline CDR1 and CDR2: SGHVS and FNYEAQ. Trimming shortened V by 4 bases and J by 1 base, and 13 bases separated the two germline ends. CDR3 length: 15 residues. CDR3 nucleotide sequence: TGTGCCAGCAGCTCACTGGGAGGGGATAACTATGGCTACACCTTC. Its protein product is CASSSLGGDNYGYTF.

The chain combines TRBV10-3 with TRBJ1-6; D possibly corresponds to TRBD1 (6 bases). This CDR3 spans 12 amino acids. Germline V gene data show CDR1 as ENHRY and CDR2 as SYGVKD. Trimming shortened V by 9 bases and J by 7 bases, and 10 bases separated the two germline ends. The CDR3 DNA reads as TGTGCCATTGGGGGGCTCAATTCACCCCTCCACTTT. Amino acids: CAIGGLNSPLHF.

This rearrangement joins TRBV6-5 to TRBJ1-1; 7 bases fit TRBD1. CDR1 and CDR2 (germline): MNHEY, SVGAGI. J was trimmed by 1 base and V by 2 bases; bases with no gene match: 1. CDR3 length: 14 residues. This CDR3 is CASSYDRANTEAFF. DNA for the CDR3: TGTGCCAGCAGTTACGACAGGGCGAACACTGAAGCTTTCTTT.

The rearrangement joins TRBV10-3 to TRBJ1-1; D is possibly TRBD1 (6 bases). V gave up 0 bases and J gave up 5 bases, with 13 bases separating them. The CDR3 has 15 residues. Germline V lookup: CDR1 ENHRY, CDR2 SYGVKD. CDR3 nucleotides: TGTGCCATCAGTGAGTCGGGAGGGGGGAAAACTGAAGCTTTCTTT. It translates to CAISESGGGKTEAFF.

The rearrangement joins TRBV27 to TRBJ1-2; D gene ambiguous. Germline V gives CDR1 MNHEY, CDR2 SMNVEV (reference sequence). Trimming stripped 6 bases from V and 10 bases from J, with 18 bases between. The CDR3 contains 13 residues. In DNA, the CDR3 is TGTGCCAGCAGCGACCCGGGCCCTGAGGACTACACCTTC. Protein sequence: CASSDPGPEDYTF.

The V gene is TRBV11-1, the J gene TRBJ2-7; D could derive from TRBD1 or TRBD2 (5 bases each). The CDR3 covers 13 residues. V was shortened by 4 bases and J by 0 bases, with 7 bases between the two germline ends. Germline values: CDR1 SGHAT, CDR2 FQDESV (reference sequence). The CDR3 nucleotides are TGTGCCAGCAGCTGGGGGACCTCCTACGAGCAGTACTTC. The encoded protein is CASSWGTSYEQYF. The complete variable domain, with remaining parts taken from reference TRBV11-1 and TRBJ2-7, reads EAEVAQSPRYKITEKSQAVAFWCDPISGHATLYWYRQILGQGPELLVQFQDESVVDDSQLPKDRFSAERLKGVDSTLKIQPAELGDSAMYLCASSWGTSYEQYFGPGTRLTVT.

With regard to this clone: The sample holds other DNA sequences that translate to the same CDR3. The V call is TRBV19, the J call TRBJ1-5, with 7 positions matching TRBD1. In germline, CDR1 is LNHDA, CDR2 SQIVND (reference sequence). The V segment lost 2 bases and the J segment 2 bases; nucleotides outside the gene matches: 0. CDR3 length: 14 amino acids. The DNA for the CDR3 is TGTGCCAGTAGTATACAGGGGGGCAATCAGCCCCAGCATTTT. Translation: CASSIQGGNQPQHF. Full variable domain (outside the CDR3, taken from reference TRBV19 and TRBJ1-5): DGGITQSPKYLFRKEGQNVTLSCEQNLNHDAMYWYRQDPGQGLRLIYYSQIVNDFQKGDIAEGYSVSREKKESFPLTVTSAQKNPTAFYLCASSIQGGNQPQHFGDGTRLSIL.

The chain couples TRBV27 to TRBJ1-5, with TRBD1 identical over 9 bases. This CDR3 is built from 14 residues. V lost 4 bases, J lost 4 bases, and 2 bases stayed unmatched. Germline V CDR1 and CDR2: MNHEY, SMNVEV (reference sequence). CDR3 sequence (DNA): TGTGCCAGCAGTTCGGACAGGGGTAATCAGCCCCAGCATTTT. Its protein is CASSSDRGNQPQHF.

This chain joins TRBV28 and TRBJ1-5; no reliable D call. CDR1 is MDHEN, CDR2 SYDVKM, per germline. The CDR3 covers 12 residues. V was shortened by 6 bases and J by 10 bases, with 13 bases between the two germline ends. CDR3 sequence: CASRGSRQPQHF. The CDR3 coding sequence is TGTGCCAGCAGAGGGTCGAGGCAACCCCAGCATTTT.

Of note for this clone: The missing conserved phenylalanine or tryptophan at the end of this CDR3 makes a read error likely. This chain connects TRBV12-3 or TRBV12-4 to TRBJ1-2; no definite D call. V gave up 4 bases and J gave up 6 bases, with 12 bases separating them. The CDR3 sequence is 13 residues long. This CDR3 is CASSYIRTDGYTL. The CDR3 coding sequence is TGTGCCAGCAGTTACATTAGGACGGATGGCTACACCCTC.

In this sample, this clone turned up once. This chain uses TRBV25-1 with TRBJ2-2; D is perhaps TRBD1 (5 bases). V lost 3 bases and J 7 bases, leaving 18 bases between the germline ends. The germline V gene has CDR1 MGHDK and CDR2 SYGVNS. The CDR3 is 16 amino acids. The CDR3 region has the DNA TGTGCCAGCAGTGATTTTGAGACTTCAGGGTTCGGGGAGCTGTTTTTT. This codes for CASSDFETSGFGELFF.